This is a list of T cell receptor beta chains from one sample in a study of regulatory T cells in long-lasting Graves disease. TCRdb reanalysed the multiplex PCR reads using MiXCR and keeps one entry per CDR3 protein. In the table there are a few hundred thousand distinct CDR3 sequences, about a quarter of which are singletons. Here the sequenced sample was peripheral blood mononuclear cells (PBMCs), taken when the disease was refractory, from a patient treated with antithyroid drugs. The receptors shown here come from a female donor with Graves disease. Both conserved end residues are part of each CDR3. D genes are given only for firm matches. Where a row states a size, it is once, few, many or the class of an expanded clone; other rows omit it.

-,TRBV7-9,TRBJ1-1,many,TGTGCCAGCAGCTCTAAGGGACACCTGAACACTGAAGCTTTCTTT,CASSSKGHLNTEAFF
TRBD1,TRBV7-9,TRBJ2-2,-,TGTGCCAGCAAGCGAGAGGGACAGACGAACACCGGGGAGCTGTTTTTT,CASKREGQTNTGELFF
TRBD2,TRBV2,TRBJ2-5,many,TGTGCCAGCAGATTAGCGGGGGGAACCCAAGAGACCCAGTACTTC,CASRLAGGTQETQYF
-,TRBV28,TRBJ2-3,-,TGTGCCAGCAGTGGGGATTCTTCAGATACGCAGTATTTT,CASSGDSSDTQYF
TRBD1,TRBV6-1,TRBJ1-5,few,TGTGCCAGCAGTGAAGGGGACAGGGCCCAGCCCCAGCATTTT,CASSEGDRAQPQHF
-,TRBV7-2,TRBJ2-5,many,TGTGCCAGCAGCTTAATTTGGACAGACCAAGAGACCCAGTACTTC,CASSLIWTDQETQYF
-,TRBV6-5,TRBJ1-1,many,TGTGCCAGCAGTTACGCAGGGAGGACTGAAGCTTTCTTT,CASSYAGRTEAFF
-,TRBV6-2/TRBV6-3,TRBJ2-7,few,TGTGCCAGCAGTTCGGGGGGCGAATCCTACGAGCAGTACTTC,CASSSGGESYEQYF
-,TRBV20-1,TRBJ2-7,many,TGCAGTGCTAGAGTAACGGAACGCTACGAGCAGTACTTC,CSARVTERYEQYF
-,TRBV2,TRBJ2-1,many,TGTGCCAGCAGTGATCTTCCCAGTCTCTCCTACAATGAGCAGTTCTTC,CASSDLPSLSYNEQFF
TRBD1,TRBV20-1,TRBJ1-2,many,TGCAGTGCTGTCCGGGACAGAGACTATGGCTACACCTTC,CSAVRDRDYGYTF
-,TRBV12-3/TRBV12-4,TRBJ2-5,-,TGTGCCAGCGGGGTTTTCGGAGAAGAGACCCAGTACTTC,CASGVFGEETQYF
TRBD2,TRBV19,TRBJ2-7,many,TGTGCCAGTTTCTCAGGACTAGCGGGCCACGAGCAGTACTTC,CASFSGLAGHEQYF
TRBD2,TRBV28,TRBJ2-4,-,TGTGCCAGCAGTTTAGGCGGGAGGGTAGCCAAAAACATTCAGTACTTC,CASSLGGRVAKNIQYF
TRBD1,TRBV3-1,TRBJ1-3,many,TGTGCCAGCAGTGCGCTTCAGGGGGTTGGCTCTGGAAACACCATATATTTT,CASSALQGVGSGNTIYF
-,TRBV29-1,TRBJ1-1,-,TGCAGCGTTGACAGGGGTAGCACTGAAGCTTTCTTT,CSVDRGSTEAFF
-,TRBV30,TRBJ1-6,-,TGTGCCTGGAGGGCCCGGGACACCAGACCCTATAATTCACCCCTCCACTTT,CAWRARDTRPYNSPLHF
-,TRBV5-1,TRBJ2-6,-,TGCGCCAGCAATCTGAGGGGAGCAGGGGCTGGGGCCAACGTCCTGACTTTC,CASNLRGAGAGANVLTF
-,TRBV3-1,TRBJ1-1,few,TGTGCCAGCAGCCAAGTGAAGAACACTGAAGCTTTCTTT,CASSQVKNTEAFF
-,TRBV6-1,TRBJ2-6,many,TGTGCCAGCAGGAGAACTGGGGCCAACGTCCTGACTTTC,CASRRTGANVLTF
-,TRBV20-1,TRBJ2-7,-,TGCAGTGCTAGACACGGGAGACCCAACGAGCAGTACTTC,CSARHGRPNEQYF
-,TRBV18,TRBJ1-5,few,TGTGCCAGCTCGCGCGGGAGGGATCAGCCCCAGCATTTT,CASSRGRDQPQHF
-,TRBV5-7,TRBJ1-6,-,TGTGCCAGCAGCTTATACCAAAAGGATTCACCCCTCCACTTT,CASSLYQKDSPLHF
-,TRBV15,TRBJ2-4,-,TGTGCCACCAGCAGTGACCGGGGAGCCAAAAACATTCAGTACTTC,CATSSDRGAKNIQYF
TRBD1,TRBV28,TRBJ2-4,many,TGTGCCAGCAGTTTACCAGGGGGCGCCGGCATTCAGTACTTC,CASSLPGGAGIQYF
TRBD1,TRBV3-1,TRBJ1-1,few,TGTGCCAGCAGCCAAGGCGACAGGGGTACTGAAGCTTTCTTT,CASSQGDRGTEAFF
-,TRBV2,TRBJ2-3,-,TGTGCCAGCGCTGGCGAGGCCGATACGCAGTATTTT,CASAGEADTQYF
-,TRBV3-1,TRBJ1-1,many,TGTGCCAGCAGCCAAGCAGGGGCAGGGGCTGAAGCTTTCTTT,CASSQAGAGAEAFF
TRBD2,TRBV6-2/TRBV6-3,TRBJ2-5,many,TGTGCCAGCAGTTATCTAGCGGGGAGCGGAGAGACCCAGTACTTC,CASSYLAGSGETQYF